Reported below is one T cell receptor (beta chain). One end of the junction does not line up with germline, which may come from a read error. Researchers generated TCR beta cDNA from about 460 ng of total RNA, relying on a constant-region primer. Slightly modified ARM-PCR, run as three nested multiplex PCR rounds, produced the TCR beta libraries. Rounds one and two of PCR, each of 9 to 11 cycles, were primed with TRBV1-TRBV30 forward primers and a C-beta reverse primer. TCRdb re-derived calls from the multiplex PCR reads in MiXCR, one entry per CDR3 protein. The sample lists about 97,000 distinct CDR3 sequences; around two thirds were seen once. The CDR3 is 14 residues long. From unsorted bulk tissue weighing roughly 18-30 mg, DNA and RNA were co-extracted. Every tumor specimen contained over 85% viable tumor cells. The sample originates from a study of tumor-infiltrating lymphocytes in primary liver carcinoma.

The sequencing input was liver tumor tissue from sampling region 2. Documented subset: tumor region T2, inferior pole. The sequence derives from a woman in her fifties or sixties with primary liver carcinoma and hepatitis B virus infection. The V call is TRBV12-3 or TRBV12-4, the J call TRBJ1-2; TRBD1 matches at 8 bases. The CDR3 DNA follows: TGTGCGAGCAGTCCTCCCCGGACAGGGCTCGGCTGCACCTTC. This sequence encodes CASSPPRTGLGCTF.